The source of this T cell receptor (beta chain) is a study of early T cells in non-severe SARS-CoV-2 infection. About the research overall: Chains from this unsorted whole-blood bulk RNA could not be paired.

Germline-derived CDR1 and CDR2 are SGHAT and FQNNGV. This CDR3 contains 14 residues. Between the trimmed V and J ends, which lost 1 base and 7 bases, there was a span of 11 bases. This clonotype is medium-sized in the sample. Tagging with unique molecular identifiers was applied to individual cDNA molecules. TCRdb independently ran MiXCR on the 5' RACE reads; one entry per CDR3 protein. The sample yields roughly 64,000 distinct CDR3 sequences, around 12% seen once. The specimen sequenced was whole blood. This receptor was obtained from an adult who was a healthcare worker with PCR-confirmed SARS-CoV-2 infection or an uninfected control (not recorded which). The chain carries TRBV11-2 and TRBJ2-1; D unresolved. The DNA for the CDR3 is TGTGCCAGCAGCTTAGCAGGTGTGCGGAATGAGCAGTTCTTC. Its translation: CASSLAGVRNEQFF.